These T cell receptor beta chains were read from a single sample in a study of beta chain features in type 1 diabetes. The protocol was immunoSEQ multiplex PCR, while the TCRdb copy is restricted to in-frame clones and leaves out a portion. The sample yields about 240,000 clones, 25% to 30% seen once. The sequencing sample was made of central memory CD4+ T cells from blood. Receptors were obtained from a man aged 25 to 40 in good health. The CDR3 runs from the conserved cysteine through the conserved F or W. Fields, in order: D gene, J gene, V gene, clone size, CDR3 DNA, CDR3 protein. D genes are given only for firm matches. Rows may omit the clone size; those that give it use once, few, many or a size class.

d_call: -
j_call: TRBJ1-2
v_call: TRBV19
clone_size: few
cdr3_nt: TGTGCCAGTTCATCCCCCTACACCTTC
cdr3_aa: CASSSPYTF

d_call: TRBD1
j_call: TRBJ2-5
v_call: TRBV4-1
clone_size: -
cdr3_nt: TGCGCCAGCAGCCTCCAAATGGACAGGGGCGAGACCCAGTACTTC
cdr3_aa: CASSLQMDRGETQYF

d_call: -
j_call: TRBJ1-2
v_call: TRBV29-1
clone_size: -
cdr3_nt: TGCAGCGTTGAAGGAGGCGCGGGGGGCGGTGGCTACACCTTC
cdr3_aa: CSVEGGAGGGGYTF

d_call: -
j_call: TRBJ2-7
v_call: TRBV10-3
clone_size: -
cdr3_nt: TGTGCCATCAGTGAATCTTCCTACGAGCAGTACTTC
cdr3_aa: CAISESSYEQYF

d_call: -
j_call: TRBJ2-1
v_call: TRBV29-1
clone_size: -
cdr3_nt: TGCAGCGTAGGGGTTTGGTCCTACAATGAGCAGTTCTTC
cdr3_aa: CSVGVWSYNEQFF

d_call: TRBD1
j_call: TRBJ2-7
v_call: TRBV6-6
clone_size: -
cdr3_nt: TGTGCCAGCAGTCTACAGGGGAGCAGCTACGAGCAGTACTTC
cdr3_aa: CASSLQGSSYEQYF

d_call: -
j_call: TRBJ2-1
v_call: TRBV10-2
clone_size: -
cdr3_nt: TGCGCCAGCAGTGAGATCGGGGACCTTTTTTACAATGAGCAGTTCTTC
cdr3_aa: CASSEIGDLFYNEQFF

d_call: -
j_call: TRBJ2-5
v_call: TRBV29-1
clone_size: -
cdr3_nt: TGCAGCGTTGAAGGGGCGGGGGCGCGTACTTCGGAGACCCAGTACTTC
cdr3_aa: CSVEGAGARTSETQYF

d_call: -
j_call: TRBJ1-2
v_call: TRBV6-1
clone_size: few
cdr3_nt: TGTGCCAGCAGTGAAGATAAGGGTGGCTACACCTTC
cdr3_aa: CASSEDKGGYTF

d_call: TRBD1
j_call: TRBJ2-7
v_call: TRBV18
clone_size: -
cdr3_nt: TGTGCCAGCTCACCATCCCGGGACAGGGAGCAGTACTTC
cdr3_aa: CASSPSRDREQYF

d_call: -
j_call: TRBJ2-1
v_call: TRBV6-5
clone_size: -
cdr3_nt: TGTGCCAGCAGTCGGGACCAGAGGGATGAGCAGTTCTTC
cdr3_aa: CASSRDQRDEQFF

d_call: -
j_call: TRBJ1-1
v_call: TRBV19
clone_size: few
cdr3_nt: TGTGCCAGTAGTCGGCAGGGTGCGAACACTGAAGCTTTCTTT
cdr3_aa: CASSRQGANTEAFF

d_call: TRBD1
j_call: TRBJ2-2
v_call: TRBV5-1
clone_size: few
cdr3_nt: TGCGCCAGCAGCCCGCGACAGGGGGCGTTTGACACCGGGGAGCTGTTTTTT
cdr3_aa: CASSPRQGAFDTGELFF

d_call: TRBD1
j_call: TRBJ2-5
v_call: TRBV30
clone_size: few
cdr3_nt: TGTGCCTGGGGCGGGACAGGGAAAGAGACCCAGTACTTC
cdr3_aa: CAWGGTGKETQYF

d_call: TRBD1
j_call: TRBJ1-2
v_call: TRBV29-1
clone_size: -
cdr3_nt: TGCAGCGGTGTCCCGGGACAGGGAACCCATGGCTACACCTTC
cdr3_aa: CSGVPGQGTHGYTF

d_call: TRBD2
j_call: TRBJ2-7
v_call: TRBV15
clone_size: -
cdr3_nt: TGTGCCACCAGCAGAGCTAGCGGGCAGGTCTTGGGCGAGCAGTACTTC
cdr3_aa: CATSRASGQVLGEQYF

d_call: -
j_call: TRBJ2-3
v_call: TRBV5-1
clone_size: few
cdr3_nt: TGCGCCAGCAGCTTGAAGGATACGCAGTATTTT
cdr3_aa: CASSLKDTQYF

d_call: -
j_call: TRBJ1-1
v_call: TRBV18
clone_size: few
cdr3_nt: TGTGCCAGCTCATCAACAGATACCAACACTGAAGCTTTCTTT
cdr3_aa: CASSSTDTNTEAFF

d_call: -
j_call: TRBJ1-6
v_call: TRBV7-9
clone_size: -
cdr3_nt: TGTGCCAGCAGCTTGGACTATTCACCCCTCCACTTT
cdr3_aa: CASSLDYSPLHF

d_call: -
j_call: TRBJ2-1
v_call: TRBV21-1
clone_size: few
cdr3_nt: TGTGCCAGCAGCAAACGAGCTAGCGGGATAGTGCAGTTCTTC
cdr3_aa: CASSKRASGIVQFF

d_call: -
j_call: TRBJ2-1
v_call: TRBV28
clone_size: few
cdr3_nt: TGTGCCAGCAGTTTATGGTTGGACCGAAACAATGAGCAGTTCTTC
cdr3_aa: CASSLWLDRNNEQFF

d_call: TRBD1
j_call: TRBJ2-7
v_call: TRBV5-1
clone_size: few
cdr3_nt: TGCGCCAGCAGCTTGGACGGGACAGGGATCGACGAGCAGTACTTC
cdr3_aa: CASSLDGTGIDEQYF

d_call: -
j_call: TRBJ2-5
v_call: TRBV7-2
clone_size: -
cdr3_nt: TGTGCCAGCAGCTTGCGGCCGGGGTCGGGAGAGACCCAGTACTTC
cdr3_aa: CASSLRPGSGETQYF

d_call: -
j_call: TRBJ2-2
v_call: TRBV5-1
clone_size: -
cdr3_nt: TGCGCCAGCAAGTCCGGGAACACCGGGGAGCTGTTTTTT
cdr3_aa: CASKSGNTGELFF

d_call: TRBD2
j_call: TRBJ2-1
v_call: TRBV9
clone_size: -
cdr3_nt: TGTGCCAGCAGCGTAGCTAAGACTAGCCAGATCGGTGAGCAGTTCTTC
cdr3_aa: CASSVAKTSQIGEQFF

d_call: -
j_call: TRBJ1-5
v_call: TRBV30
clone_size: few
cdr3_nt: TGTGCCTGGAGTCGTCAGACCAATCAGCCCCAGCATTTT
cdr3_aa: CAWSRQTNQPQHF

d_call: -
j_call: TRBJ1-1
v_call: TRBV5-4
clone_size: -
cdr3_nt: TGTGCCAGCAGCTCGGACCCCAACACTGAAGCTTTCTTT
cdr3_aa: CASSSDPNTEAFF

d_call: -
j_call: TRBJ2-7
v_call: TRBV5-1
clone_size: -
cdr3_nt: TGCGCCAGCAGCTTGGCTTCTCGCTACGAGCAGTACTTC
cdr3_aa: CASSLASRYEQYF

d_call: TRBD2
j_call: TRBJ2-5
v_call: TRBV2
clone_size: -
cdr3_nt: TGTGCCAGCAGCGAAAAGCGGGGGAGCGAGACCCAGTACTTC
cdr3_aa: CASSEKRGSETQYF

d_call: -
j_call: TRBJ2-5
v_call: TRBV12-5
clone_size: few
cdr3_nt: TGTGCTAGTGCCCGGACCCAGTACTTC
cdr3_aa: CASARTQYF

d_call: -
j_call: TRBJ2-5
v_call: TRBV5-6
clone_size: few
cdr3_nt: TGTGCCAGCAGCTTGAGGCAGACAGAGACCCAGTACTTC
cdr3_aa: CASSLRQTETQYF

d_call: -
j_call: TRBJ2-1
v_call: TRBV10-3
clone_size: -
cdr3_nt: TGTGCCATCAGTGAAATAGACAATGAGCAGTTCTTC
cdr3_aa: CAISEIDNEQFF

d_call: TRBD2
j_call: TRBJ2-7
v_call: TRBV4-1
clone_size: few
cdr3_nt: TGCGCCAGCAGCCAAGGGGGACTAGCGGCCTACGAGCAGTACTTC
cdr3_aa: CASSQGGLAAYEQYF

d_call: -
j_call: TRBJ1-2
v_call: TRBV20-1
clone_size: once
cdr3_nt: TGCAGTGCTACCGACAACTATGGCTACACCTTC
cdr3_aa: CSATDNYGYTF

d_call: TRBD2
j_call: TRBJ2-7
v_call: TRBV18
clone_size: many
cdr3_nt: TGTGCCAGCTCCCAAACGGGGGGCTACGAGCAGTACTTC
cdr3_aa: CASSQTGGYEQYF

d_call: TRBD2
j_call: TRBJ2-1
v_call: TRBV4-3
clone_size: -
cdr3_nt: TGCGCCAGCAGCCCTCCCCGAGCGGGAGGTTACAATGAGCAGTTCTTC
cdr3_aa: CASSPPRAGGYNEQFF

d_call: -
j_call: TRBJ2-5
v_call: TRBV7-2
clone_size: many
cdr3_nt: TGTGCCAGCAGCTTAGGGGGGCAAGAGACCCAGTACTTC
cdr3_aa: CASSLGGQETQYF

d_call: -
j_call: TRBJ2-3
v_call: TRBV5-1
clone_size: few
cdr3_nt: TGCGCCAGCAGCTTCGGACAGAACACAGATACGCAGTATTTT
cdr3_aa: CASSFGQNTDTQYF

d_call: TRBD1
j_call: TRBJ2-7
v_call: TRBV7-9
clone_size: -
cdr3_nt: TGTGCCAGCAGCCCGACCGGGACAGTCTACGAGCAGTACTTC
cdr3_aa: CASSPTGTVYEQYF

d_call: -
j_call: TRBJ2-5
v_call: TRBV15
clone_size: few
cdr3_nt: TGTGCCACCAGCAGAGGGCAGAACCAAGAGACCCAGTACTTC
cdr3_aa: CATSRGQNQETQYF

d_call: -
j_call: TRBJ2-1
v_call: TRBV2
clone_size: -
cdr3_nt: TGTGCCAGCAGCCTACAGCTAAGCTCCTACAATGAGCAGTTCTTC
cdr3_aa: CASSLQLSSYNEQFF

d_call: -
j_call: TRBJ2-7
v_call: TRBV15
clone_size: few
cdr3_nt: TGTGCCACCAGCGTGCTCCCCCGAAAGGAGCAGTACTTC
cdr3_aa: CATSVLPRKEQYF

d_call: TRBD1
j_call: TRBJ1-1
v_call: TRBV11-2
clone_size: few
cdr3_nt: TGTGCCAGCAGCTTATTAGGAGGGGGCGCGGACACTGAAGCTTTCTTT
cdr3_aa: CASSLLGGGADTEAFF

d_call: -
j_call: TRBJ2-7
v_call: TRBV14
clone_size: -
cdr3_nt: TGTGCCAGCAGCCGCGGGGGCTCTAATTCCTACGAGCAGTACTTC
cdr3_aa: CASSRGGSNSYEQYF

d_call: TRBD2
j_call: TRBJ2-1
v_call: TRBV18
clone_size: -
cdr3_nt: TGTGCCAGCTCCGACGGAAGCGGGGTTAGCTCCTACAATGAGCAGTTCTTC
cdr3_aa: CASSDGSGVSSYNEQFF

d_call: -
j_call: TRBJ1-2
v_call: TRBV25-1
clone_size: -
cdr3_nt: TGTGCCAGCAGTGGACCGATTAACTATGGCTACACCTTC
cdr3_aa: CASSGPINYGYTF

d_call: TRBD1
j_call: TRBJ2-7
v_call: TRBV10-3
clone_size: few
cdr3_nt: TGTGCCATCAGCGATAGCAACAGGGGGCATGCCTACGAGCAGTACTTC
cdr3_aa: CAISDSNRGHAYEQYF

d_call: TRBD2
j_call: TRBJ2-3
v_call: TRBV2
clone_size: -
cdr3_nt: TGTGCCAGCAGTGACAGGGCGGGAGGGCCAACGGATACGCAGTATTTT
cdr3_aa: CASSDRAGGPTDTQYF

d_call: -
j_call: TRBJ2-5
v_call: TRBV7-7
clone_size: few
cdr3_nt: TGTGCCAGCAGCCCCTTAAACCAAGAGACCCAGTACTTC
cdr3_aa: CASSPLNQETQYF

d_call: TRBD2
j_call: TRBJ2-6
v_call: TRBV7-9
clone_size: few
cdr3_nt: TGTGCCAGCAGCTTAAAGCGGGAACACTCTGGGGCCAACGTCCTGACTTTC
cdr3_aa: CASSLKREHSGANVLTF

d_call: TRBD2
j_call: TRBJ2-1
v_call: TRBV7-8
clone_size: -
cdr3_nt: TGTGCCAGCAGCCCCACTAGCGGGAGCCCCAATGAGCAGTTCTTC
cdr3_aa: CASSPTSGSPNEQFF

d_call: -
j_call: TRBJ2-2
v_call: TRBV28
clone_size: few
cdr3_nt: TGTGCCAGCGTCACAGCGAACACCGGGGAGCTGTTTTTT
cdr3_aa: CASVTANTGELFF

d_call: -
j_call: TRBJ2-7
v_call: TRBV29-1
clone_size: many
cdr3_nt: TGCAGCACGCGAACAGGCTCCTACGAGCAGTACTTC
cdr3_aa: CSTRTGSYEQYF